Here is one T cell receptor beta chain with its context. Only in-frame clones appear in the TCRdb table, and some are missing; sequencing was by immunoSEQ multiplex PCR. The repertoire holds about 14,000 clones, with roughly 90% as singletons. These data belong to a study of blood T cell repertoires in COVID-19. Overall study context: Spain, Italy and the United States supplied samples that represented acute and convalescent COVID-19. Sample material is recorded as cDNA or gDNA derived from T cells, B-cell-depleted T cells, or PBMCs.

Source material: peripheral blood. This clonotype originated in a human donor in a cohort sampled during active COVID-19.

The CDR3 spells CASSPEGARGHTDTQYF. The DNA of the CDR3 is TGTGCCAGCTCACCAGAGGGAGCACGGGGTCACACAGATACGCAGTATTTT. V gene TRBV18 combines with J gene TRBJ2-3, with a tentative D call TRBD2 (5 bases). The V gene lost 2 bases and the J gene lost 2 bases, with 17 bases spanning the gap. This CDR3 spans 17 amino acids. From germline, CDR1 is KGHSH and CDR2 LQKENI.